This TCR beta chain originates from a study of human T cells and chemical hapten exposure. Study-wide context: Mostly female patients had alopecia areata, totalis or universalis.

The time point denotes: patch test 1, 2 weeks after DPC sensitization. Treatment defined: therapeutic diphenylcyclopropenone sensitization with weekly scalp DPC. The total RNA was obtained from whole blood that was not fractionated. Study results and limitations: Healthy people's immune response may differ from that of the donors, who had alopecia.

This clonotype was seen at least ten times. As yet, its antigen is unknown. TCRdb analysed the RACE reads with MiXCR anew, one entry per CDR3 protein. In the table there are some 400,000 distinct CDR3 sequences, roughly 4.8% of which are singletons. The germline V and J ends were trimmed by 5 bases and 4 bases, with 12 bases remaining between them. The CDR3 loop spans 13 amino acids. Germline V gene sequence: CDR1 SGHVS, CDR2 FNYEAQ. The TCR originated in a woman between 45 and 65 years old with alopecia areata. Some clones in this sample may be carry-over from other donors' samples. The V gene is TRBV7-6, the J gene TRBJ2-7; D is possibly TRBD1 (6 bases). The sample was whole blood, taken in connection with sensitization to the hapten diphenylcyclopropenone (DPC). CDR3 sequence: CASSPGTLYEQYF. Here the CDR3 DNA reads TGTGCCAGCAGCCCTGGGACACTTTACGAGCAGTACTTC.